This TCR beta chain originates from a study of shared clonotypes between healthy human individuals. Sequenced by immunoSEQ multiplex PCR; TCRdb stores in-frame clones only, minus some. The table has about 460,000 clones, roughly 80% seen once. CDR3 length: 12 residues. Germline CDR1 and CDR2: GTSNPN and SVGIG (reference sequence). V gave up 2 bases and J gave up 6 bases, with 8 bases separating them. The J gene is TRBJ2-1, the V gene TRBV30; TRBD1 is a possible D gene (6 bases). The material sequenced was PBMCs. This sequence originates from a woman aged 40-49 years in good health. Some clones in this sample may be carry-over from other donors' samples. The CDR3 DNA follows: TGTGCCTGGAGTAAAGGGGGCAATGAGCAGTTCTTC. Translated: CAWSKGGNEQFF.